These 24 T cell receptor beta chains came from one sample sequenced in a study of blood T cells in healthy people across ages (dated by TCRdb to the mid-2010s). Library preparation was by 5' RACE. The sample was run on an Illumina HiSeq 2500. A second PCR of 7 to 11 cycles was run with a J-beta primer mix and a sample-barcoded 5' primer. In TCRdb, the public reads were trimmed at Q25 with fastp and aligned with MiXCR, with productive beta chains retained. Each record represents a unique CDR3 protein, reported with the most common genes and DNA among its rows. This sample lists around 1,000,000 distinct CDR3 sequences; about 25% were detected once. The ten largest clonotypes hold approximately 0.79% of the sample. The same sample was also used in a study of T cells of mothers and their children.

Specimen: blood. The receptors stem from a girl aged 2 to 10 in good health.

The genes are TRBV7-2 and TRBJ2-1; D not certain. CDR3 length equals 15 residues. Trimming cost V 3 bases and J 1 base, with 10 bases left between them. Germline assignment: CDR1 SGHTA and CDR2 FQGNSA. The CDR3 DNA reads as TGTGCCAGCAGCTTGGCAGGCCGGTCCTACAATGAGCAGTTCTTC. Its translation is CASSLAGRSYNEQFF. Filled out from reference TRBV7-2 and TRBJ2-1, the complete variable domain reads GAGVSQSPSNKVTEKGKDVELRCDPISGHTALYWYRQSLGQGLEFLIYFQGNSAPDKSGLPSDRFSAERTGGSVSTLTIQRTQQEDSAVYLCASSLAGRSYNEQFFGPGTRLTVL.

This clonotype was observed a few times. The chain is built from TRBV5-1 and TRBJ1-1; D gene uncertain. Per germline, CDR1 SGHRS and CDR2 YFSETQ. This CDR3 comprises 14 residues. V lost 0 bases and J 1 base, leaving 7 bases between the germline ends. CDR3 sequence (DNA): TGCGCCAGCAGCTTGGAGGTCACGAACACTGAAGCTTTCTTT. This translates into CASSLEVTNTEAFF.

The rearrangement links TRBV6-1 to TRBJ1-2; 7 bases are a match to TRBD1. CDR1 MNHNS and CDR2 SASEGT come from the germline V gene. The CDR3 spans 16 residues. V lost 6 bases, J lost 3 bases, and 13 bases stayed unmatched. CDR3 DNA: TGTGCCAGCAGCGTTATACAGGGGCAAGGAGACTATGGCTACACCTTC. It specifies CASSVIQGQGDYGYTF.

This clonotype was found a few times. The chain combines TRBV12-3 or TRBV12-4 with TRBJ1-5; D gene uncertain. The CDR3 is made up of 15 amino acids. The germline V and J ends were trimmed by 2 bases and 5 bases, with 13 bases remaining between them. The CDR3 here is CASSLIGLNDQPQHF. CDR3 in DNA: TGTGCCAGCAGTTTAATAGGTTTGAACGATCAGCCCCAGCATTTT.

This chain links TRBV6-5 with TRBJ2-4; D is perhaps TRBD1 (6 bases). Germline lookup yields CDR1 MNHEY and CDR2 SVGAGI. Trimming removed 4 bases from V and 0 bases from J, with 22 bases in between. The length of the CDR3 is 19 residues. In DNA, the CDR3 is TGTGCCAGCAGTTCATTCACAAAGACAGGCCTAATAGCCAAAAACATTCAGTACTTC. Protein product: CASSSFTKTGLIAKNIQYF.

This clonotype was picked up a small number of times. This chain links TRBV29-1 with TRBJ2-5; 11 bases align to TRBD2. The J call may be mistaken, given a closer DNA end match to TRBJ2-1. This CDR3 is 18 amino acids long. Per the germline V gene, CDR1 is SQVTM and CDR2 is ANQGSEA. CDR3 in DNA: TGCAGCTCAACCTGGTGGGCTAGCGGGAGGAGTCGGGACAATGAGCAGTTCTTC. Protein sequence: CSSTWWASGRSRDNEQFF.

The table lists this clonotype with a few counts. The chain is built from TRBV3-1 and TRBJ1-2; no clear D. The ends were cut back, 1 base at V and 3 bases at J, with 12 bases in the middle. Per germline, CDR1 LGHDT and CDR2 YNNKEL (reference sequence). The CDR3 extends over 15 amino acids. The CDR3 bases are TGTGCCAGCAGCCAAGCCGCAGGTCGGGACTATGGCTACACCTTC. Translating it yields CASSQAAGRDYGYTF.

This clonotype was seen more than once but under ten times. The gene calls are TRBV5-1 and TRBJ2-1; possible D gene TRBD2, 5 bases. From germline, CDR1 is SGHRS and CDR2 YFSETQ. Trimming shortened V by 5 bases and J by 5 bases, and 11 bases separated the two germline ends. The CDR3 has 13 residues. In nucleotides, the CDR3 is TGCGCCAGCAGTCACCGGGAAAACAATGAGCAGTTCTTC. This sequence encodes CASSHRENNEQFF.

CDR3 in amino acids: CSVVEGFGTEAFF. The DNA for the CDR3 is TGCAGCGTTGTAGAGGGCTTCGGCACTGAAGCTTTCTTT. This rearrangement joins TRBV29-1 to TRBJ1-1; D gene ambiguous. Trimming removed 4 bases from V and 4 bases from J, with 13 bases in between. This CDR3 is 13 amino acids long. In germline, CDR1 is SQVTM, CDR2 ANQGSEA.

The count of this clonotype is one. One junction end does not reproduce the germline sequence, and a read error may be involved. The chain uses TRBV5-6 and TRBJ1-1; tentatively, D is TRBD1 (5 bases). This CDR3 spans 14 amino acids. The germline V gene encodes CDR1 SGHDT and CDR2 YYEEEE. CDR3 in DNA: TGTGCCGGCAGCTTGGCCGTTCGGGCAGGGGAAGCTTTCTTT. Translation gives CAGSLAVRAGEAFF.

This clonotype was observed a handful of times. The chain has TRBV7-2 and TRBJ2-3; 12 bases fit TRBD2. CDR1 is SGHTA, CDR2 FQGNSA, per germline. V gave up 1 base and J gave up 6 bases; unmatched junction bases: 8. The CDR3 extends over 17 amino acids. The CDR3 loop is CASSLVASGGASDTQYF. The CDR3 region has the DNA TGTGCCAGCAGCTTAGTGGCTAGCGGGGGGGCATCTGATACGCAGTATTTT.

This clonotype came up a few times. The genes are TRBV12-3 or TRBV12-4 and TRBJ2-5; 8 bases are shared with TRBD1. This CDR3 comprises 14 residues. V lost 5 bases and J lost 11; bases outside the gene matches: 13. The CDR3 DNA reads as TGTGCCAGCAGTCTGACAGGGGTGTTTCAGGAGCAGTACTTC. Amino acids: CASSLTGVFQEQYF.

The chain has TRBV29-1 and TRBJ2-1; D uncertain. The V end lost 2 bases, the J end lost 4 bases, and 15 bases lay between the germline ends. This CDR3 is 15 amino acids long. CDR1 and CDR2 (germline): SQVTM, ANQGSEA. For the CDR3, the DNA is TGCAGCGTTGAACGTCAGTTTAGTTCGTACAATGAGCAGTTCTTC. Its protein is CSVERQFSSYNEQFF.

This clonotype was counted between two and nine times. The V gene is TRBV9, the J gene TRBJ2-1, with 8 bases matching TRBD2. CDR3 length: 17 residues. Germline V lookup: CDR1 SGDLS, CDR2 YYNGEE. Unmatched junction bases numbered 8, after V lost 0 bases and J lost 3 bases. The CDR3 DNA is TGTGCCAGCAGCGTAGATGAAGCGGGAGAAGGCTACAATGAGCAGTTCTTC. It specifies CASSVDEAGEGYNEQFF.

This clonotype came up many times. The chain links TRBV12-3 or TRBV12-4 to TRBJ1-3; D remains ambiguous. V lost 5 bases to trimming and J lost 10 bases, with 3 bases between them. The CDR3 totals 9 residues. This CDR3 is CASSPTIYF. The CDR3 bases are TGTGCCAGCAGTCCGACCATATATTTT.

This chain connects TRBV12-3 or TRBV12-4 to TRBJ2-6; D not resolved. The CDR3 loop spans 10 amino acids. The ends were cut back, 10 bases at V and 11 bases at J, with 9 bases in the middle. Here the CDR3 reads CATATDVLTF. CDR3 bases: TGTGCCACCGCCACAGACGTCCTGACTTTC.

This chain joins TRBV4-1 and TRBJ2-1, with TRBD2 matching 8 bases. V dropped 0 bases and J dropped 1; count of bases not matched to a gene: 5. The CDR3 extends over 17 amino acids. Germline CDR1 reads MGHRA; CDR2 reads YSYEKL. CDR3 sequence (DNA): TGCGCCAGCAGCCAAGATACAGCGGGAGTTTCCTACAATGAGCAGTTCTTC. Its protein is CASSQDTAGVSYNEQFF.

This chain uses TRBV20-1 with TRBJ2-1; possibly TRBD2 for D (7 bases). The CDR3 loop spans 16 amino acids. The ends were cut back, 5 bases at V and 0 bases at J, with 17 bases in the middle. From germline, CDR1 is DFQATT and CDR2 SNEGSKA (reference sequence). CDR3: CSAPRGAGSSYNEQFF. CDR3 sequence (DNA): TGCAGTGCTCCCCGGGGGGCGGGGAGCTCCTACAATGAGCAGTTCTTC.

The gene calls are TRBV6-2 or TRBV6-3 and TRBJ2-1, with TRBD2 as a possible D gene (5 bases). The V end was cut by 7 bases, the J end by 9 bases, with 10 bases between. Germline V lookup: CDR1 MNHEY, CDR2 SVGEGT. This CDR3 is 11 amino acids long. The CDR3 region has the DNA TGTGCCAGCACCCTAGGGAGTGAGCAGTTCTTC. Translated, it gives CASTLGSEQFF.

The J gene is TRBJ2-3, the V gene TRBV5-1, with 7 bases matching TRBD1. CDR3 length: 15 residues. With 3 bases clipped from V and 6 bases from J, the junction kept 10 bases outside the gene matches. Germline CDR1 reads SGHRS; CDR2 reads YFSETQ. Here the CDR3 reads CASSSGPDRADTQYF. The CDR3 bases are TGCGCCAGCAGCTCTGGACCCGACAGGGCGGATACGCAGTATTTT.

This clonotype has a count of ten or more. The V and J genes are TRBV4-3 and TRBJ2-3; 11 bases align to TRBD2. Germline CDR1 is LGHNA and CDR2 is YSLEER. Germline trimming cut 4 bases from V and 3 bases from J; bases unmatched to any gene: 3. The CDR3 runs to 15 residues. The CDR3 reads CASSPASGGTDTQYF. The CDR3, as DNA: TGCGCCAGCAGCCCAGCTAGCGGGGGGACAGATACGCAGTATTTT.

This CDR3 reads CATSDGDYTGQYF. In DNA form, the CDR3 reads TGTGCCACCAGTGATGGGGACTATACGGGCCAGTACTTC. This sequence joins TRBV24-1 and TRBJ2-5, with 7 positions matching TRBD2. Germline CDR1 is KGHDR and CDR2 is SFDVKD. The CDR3 totals 13 residues. J gave up 10 bases and V 3 bases, and 7 bases lay outside the gene matches.

J is TRBJ2-2 and V is TRBV12-3 or TRBV12-4, with D maybe TRBD1 (6 bases). The CDR3 contains 18 residues. V was shortened by 5 bases and J by 0 bases, with 19 bases between the two germline ends. For the CDR3, the DNA is TGTGCCAGCAGTACACTCCCATACAGGGTCTCGAACACCGGGGAGCTGTTTTTT. It codes for CASSTLPYRVSNTGELFF.

There are many counts of this clonotype. V usage is TRBV29-1 and J usage is TRBJ2-5; 12 bases align to TRBD2. The junction had 10 bases not matched to a gene; V was cut back by 3 bases and J by 5 bases. The CDR3 has 16 amino acids. The germline gives CDR1 SQVTM, CDR2 ANQGSEA. CDR3 in DNA: TGCAGCGTTGATAGACGACTAGCGGGAGTAATGGAGACCCAGTACTTC. Translated: CSVDRRLAGVMETQYF.